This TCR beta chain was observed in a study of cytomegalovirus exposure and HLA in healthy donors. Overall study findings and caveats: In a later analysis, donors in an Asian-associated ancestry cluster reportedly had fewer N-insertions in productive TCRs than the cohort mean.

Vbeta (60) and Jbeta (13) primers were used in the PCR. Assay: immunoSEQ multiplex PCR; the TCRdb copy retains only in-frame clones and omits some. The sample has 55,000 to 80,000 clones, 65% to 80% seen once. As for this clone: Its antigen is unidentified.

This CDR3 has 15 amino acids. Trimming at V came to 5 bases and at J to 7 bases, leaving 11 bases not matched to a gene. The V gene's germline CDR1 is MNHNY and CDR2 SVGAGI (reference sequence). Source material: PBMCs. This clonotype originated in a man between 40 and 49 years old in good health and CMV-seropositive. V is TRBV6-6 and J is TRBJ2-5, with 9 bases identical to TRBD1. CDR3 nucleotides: TGTGCCAGCAGTCGCCGTACAGGGGGCGGGGGGACCCAGTACTTC. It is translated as CASSRRTGGGGTQYF.